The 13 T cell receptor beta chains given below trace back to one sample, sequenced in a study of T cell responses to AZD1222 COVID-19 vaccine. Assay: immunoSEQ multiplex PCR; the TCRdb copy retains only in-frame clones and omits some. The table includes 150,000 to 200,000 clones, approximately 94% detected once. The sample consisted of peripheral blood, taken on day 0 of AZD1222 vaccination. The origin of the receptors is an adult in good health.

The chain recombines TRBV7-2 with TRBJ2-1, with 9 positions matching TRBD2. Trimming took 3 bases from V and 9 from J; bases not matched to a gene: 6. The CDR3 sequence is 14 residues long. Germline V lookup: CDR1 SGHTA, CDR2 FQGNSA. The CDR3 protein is CASSFGTSLLEQFF. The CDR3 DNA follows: TGTGCCAGCAGCTTCGGGACTAGCCTACTTGAGCAGTTCTTC.

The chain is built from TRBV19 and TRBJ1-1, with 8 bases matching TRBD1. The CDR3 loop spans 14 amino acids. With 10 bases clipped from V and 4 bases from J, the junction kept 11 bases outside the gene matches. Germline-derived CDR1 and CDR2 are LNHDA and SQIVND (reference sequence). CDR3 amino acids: CATRNRGGGTEAFF. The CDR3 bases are TGTGCCACTCGAAACAGGGGGGGTGGCACTGAAGCTTTCTTT.

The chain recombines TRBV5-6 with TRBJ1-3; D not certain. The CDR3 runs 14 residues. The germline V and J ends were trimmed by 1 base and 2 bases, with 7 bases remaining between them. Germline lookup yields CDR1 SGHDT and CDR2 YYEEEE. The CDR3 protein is CASSLSGAGNTIYF. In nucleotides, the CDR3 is TGTGCCAGCAGCTTGTCGGGAGCTGGAAACACCATATATTTT.

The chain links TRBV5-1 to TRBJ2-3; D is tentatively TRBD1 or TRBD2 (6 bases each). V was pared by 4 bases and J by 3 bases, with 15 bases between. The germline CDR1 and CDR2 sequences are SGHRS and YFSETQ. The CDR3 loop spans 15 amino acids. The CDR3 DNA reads TGCGCCAGCAGCCGCTCCGGGGGACATACAGATACGCAGTATTTT. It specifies CASSRSGGHTDTQYF.

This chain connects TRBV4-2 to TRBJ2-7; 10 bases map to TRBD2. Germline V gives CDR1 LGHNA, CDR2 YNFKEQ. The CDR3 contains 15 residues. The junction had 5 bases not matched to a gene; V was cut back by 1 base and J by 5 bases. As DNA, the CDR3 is TGTGCCAGCAGCCAAGCGGGACTAGCGAACGACGAGCAGTACTTC. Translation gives CASSQAGLANDEQYF.

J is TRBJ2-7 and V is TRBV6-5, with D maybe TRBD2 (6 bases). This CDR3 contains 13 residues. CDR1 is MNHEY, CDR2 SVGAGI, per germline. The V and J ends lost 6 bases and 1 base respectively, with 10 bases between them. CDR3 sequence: CASRSSGSYEQYF. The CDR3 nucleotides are TGTGCCAGCAGGAGTAGCGGATCCTACGAGCAGTACTTC.

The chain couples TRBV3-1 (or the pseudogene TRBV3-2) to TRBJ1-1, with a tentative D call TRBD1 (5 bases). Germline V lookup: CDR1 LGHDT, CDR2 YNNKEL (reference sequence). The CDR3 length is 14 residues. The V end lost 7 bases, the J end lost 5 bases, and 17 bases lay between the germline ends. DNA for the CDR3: TGTGCCAGCACCGCCTCCAGGGTCGGGACTGAAGCTTTCTTT. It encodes CASTASRVGTEAFF.

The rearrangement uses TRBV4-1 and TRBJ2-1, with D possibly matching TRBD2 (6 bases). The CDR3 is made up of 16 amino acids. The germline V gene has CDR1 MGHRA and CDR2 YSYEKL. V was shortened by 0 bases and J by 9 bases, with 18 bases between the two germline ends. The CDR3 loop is CASSQELVGRGVEQFF. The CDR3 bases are TGCGCCAGCAGCCAAGAGTTGGTCGGGAGAGGGGTTGAGCAGTTCTTC.

The CDR3 region is CASSSLAGETSWEQYF. CDR3 coding DNA: TGTGCCAGCAGCTCCCTAGCGGGAGAGACCTCTTGGGAGCAGTACTTC. The J gene is TRBJ2-7, the V gene TRBV11-2; the match to TRBD2 covers 10 bases. The junction had 13 bases not matched to a gene; V was cut back by 4 bases and J by 7 bases. Germline values: CDR1 SGHAT, CDR2 FQNNGV. The CDR3 consists of 16 residues. Together with reference TRBV11-2 and TRBJ2-7, the CDR3 gives the full variable domain: EAGVAQSPRYKIIEKRQSVAFWCNPISGHATLYWYQQILGQGPKLLIQFQNNGVVDDSQLPKDRFSAERLKGVDSTLKIQPAKLEDSAVYLCASSSLAGETSWEQYFGPGTRLTVT.

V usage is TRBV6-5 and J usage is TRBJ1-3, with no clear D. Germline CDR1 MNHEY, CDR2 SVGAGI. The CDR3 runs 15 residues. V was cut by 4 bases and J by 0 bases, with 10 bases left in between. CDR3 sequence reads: CASSFRLSSGNTIYF. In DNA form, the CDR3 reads TGTGCCAGCAGTTTCAGACTCAGCTCTGGAAACACCATATATTTT.

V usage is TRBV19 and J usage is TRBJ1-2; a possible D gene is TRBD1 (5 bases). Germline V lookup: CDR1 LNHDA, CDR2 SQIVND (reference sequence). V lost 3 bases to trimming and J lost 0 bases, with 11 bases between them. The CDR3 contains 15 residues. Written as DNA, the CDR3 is TGTGCCAGTAGTATGCGGCAGGGAGCTAACTATGGCTACACCTTC. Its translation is CASSMRQGANYGYTF.

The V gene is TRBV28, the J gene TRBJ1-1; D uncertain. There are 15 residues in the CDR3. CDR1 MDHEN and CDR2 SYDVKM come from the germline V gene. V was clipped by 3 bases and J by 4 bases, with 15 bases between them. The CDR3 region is CASSLSRLAGTEAFF. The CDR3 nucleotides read TGTGCCAGCAGTTTGTCAAGGCTCGCGGGCACTGAAGCTTTCTTT. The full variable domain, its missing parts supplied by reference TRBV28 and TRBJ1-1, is DVKVTQSSRYLVKRTGEKVFLECVQDMDHENMFWYRQDPGLGLRLIYFSYDVKMKEKGDIPEGYSVSREKKERFSLILESASTNQTSMYLCASSLSRLAGTEAFFGQGTRLTVV.

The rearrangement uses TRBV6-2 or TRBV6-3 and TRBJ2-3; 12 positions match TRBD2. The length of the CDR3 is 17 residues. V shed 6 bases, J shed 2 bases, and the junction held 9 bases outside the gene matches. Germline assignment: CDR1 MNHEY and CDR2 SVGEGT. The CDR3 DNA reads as TGTGCCAGCAGCACCACCGGACTAGCGGGGATCACAGATACGCAGTATTTT. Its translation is CASSTTGLAGITDTQYF.